This T cell receptor (beta chain) was sequenced during a study of human T cells and chemical hapten exposure (dated by TCRdb to the early 2020s). A note on the overall study: For sensitization, 2% DPC in acetone was applied to a roughly 2 cm by roughly 2 cm area of upper inner arm skin. Patients additionally received weekly therapeutic DPC doses to the scalp throughout the roughly 24-week study period. Patch testing was done on the upper back using Finn chambers containing 0.01% DPC, and results were scored after 6 days according to International Contact Dermatitis Research Group standards. Most of the patients in the cohort were female, and the cohort covered alopecia areata with under or over 50% scalp involvement, alopecia totalis and alopecia universalis. Libraries were pooled for sequencing, and per-sample TCR yields varied mainly because of small differences in library volumes within the pool. Peripheral blood TCR repertoire changes were tracked in vivo in alopecia patients during primary and secondary sensitization to the hapten diphenylcyclopropenone (DPC). Patient blood was sampled pre-sensitization (week 0) and at 2, 6 and about 24 weeks after DPC sensitization. Around 30 alopecia patients provided blood for TCR sequencing at one to four time points (pre-sensitization, 2, 6 and 24 weeks). The paper as a whole reports these results and caveats: Patch test score was positively correlated with the number of PT1 expanded TCRs, with significance at thresholds 8, 16 and 32 but not at 4. Repeated subsampling changed both the strength of the expansion versus patch-test correlation and the threshold at which the correlation became significant. Expanded TCRs formed significantly more large CDR3 similarity clusters than pre-sensitization or healthy control sets, consistent with antigen-driven responses. Because all patients had alopecia, a presumed autoimmune disease, the immune response of the patients might differ from that of healthy individuals. No change with DPC sensitization was found in the number of TCRs above 1 in 1000 frequency, and no evidence of global repertoire structure alterations was found.

This clonotype has more than one count but fewer than ten. Its binding antigen is unknown. Per-base quality was not reported, and no clone a single base away is much larger than it. The sample's time point, from its label and the paper: patch test 2, 6 weeks after DPC sensitization. The label giving this sample's treatment or condition can be read as: therapeutic diphenylcyclopropenone sensitization with weekly scalp DPC. Blood at each patch-test visit was drawn before the patch test was applied. Patients were considered eligible if aged 18 to 70, diagnosed with alopecia and deemed suitable for DPC therapy, and patients were excluded if pregnant. Total RNA was isolated from unfractionated whole blood collected in Tempus Blood RNA tubes. The CDR3 runs 16 amino acids, cysteine and phenylalanine included. Only CDR3 DNA remains: 48 bases, in frame from the first base. The trim is 4 bases for V and 0 bases for J, with a gap of 14 bases between the germline ends. Per the germline V gene (reference sequence), LGHDT is the CDR1 and YNNKEL is the CDR2.

Library method: RACE. The data were produced on a NextSeq 500. During library preparation, unique molecular identifiers were attached to individual cDNA molecules so that TCRs could be counted quantitatively and reproducibly. Both TCR alpha and TCR beta chains were sequenced from each blood RNA sample. In the source study's methods: A median of around 100,000 TCRs per sample was observed, with a range of 23,224 to 690,600. V, J and CDR3 annotation of the TCR reads was performed with the Decombinator software suite. To make PS versus PT1 abundance plots, every sample was subsampled to the same number of TCRs (28,000). TCRs were defined as expanded if absent before sensitization and observed at least eight times at the 2-week time point. Using fastp at Q25 and MiXCR, TCRdb reprocessed the public reads and kept productive beta chains. CDR3 protein duplicates are merged, each entry listing the most common genes and DNA. TCRdb's processing, not the authors', yielded these V and J calls. This sample is represented by 360,000 or so distinct CDR3 sequences; more than 5% of them were singletons. The ten largest make up around 6% of the sample.

The chain is made from TRBV3-1 and TRBJ2-3; the D gene is perhaps TRBD1, on 5 matching bases. The TCR was taken from a woman between 18 and 29 years old with alopecia areata. Some clones in this sample may be carry-over from other donors' samples. The sample was whole blood, taken in connection with sensitization to the hapten diphenylcyclopropenone (DPC). The CDR3 corresponds to CASSLKTAGSTDTQYF. The sequenced DNA: TGTGCCAGCAGCCTAAAGACAGCCGGGAGCACAGATACGCAGTATTTT.